One and the same sample provided the 19 T cell receptor beta chains below, sequenced in a study (dated by TCRdb to the mid-2010s). Libraries were constructed by RT-PCR. Sequencer: Illumina MiSeq. TCRdb reanalyzed the raw reads on its own, using fastp at Q25 for trimming and MiXCR for clone calling, and kept in-frame beta chains. Rows with a matching CDR3 protein are joined into one entry that keeps the most common DNA and genes. The sample contains about 680,000 distinct CDR3 sequences, approximately 14% of them found a single time. Just over 3.5% of the sample rests with the top ten. Sequences were obtained from memory CD4+ T cells from blood. The receptors come from a female donor in good health, serving as a healthy control.

The rearrangement joins TRBV9 to TRBJ2-1; D gene unclear. With 4 bases removed from V and 6 bases from J, the gap between germline ends came to 17 bases. The CDR3 consists of 15 residues. Germline CDR1 reads SGDLS; CDR2 reads YYNGEE. In DNA, the CDR3 is TGTGCCAGCAGCCCTCGCTTAGGCGGTAGCAATGAGCAGTTCTTC. Translation: CASSPRLGGSNEQFF.

The chain combines TRBV28 with TRBJ2-2, with 8 bases identical to TRBD2. The CDR3 has 15 amino acids. V lost 7 bases to trimming and J lost 4 bases; unmatched junction nucleotides: 8. Germline CDR1 reads MDHEN; CDR2 reads SYDVKM. CDR3 amino acids: CASTTPRGGTGELFF. As DNA, the CDR3 is TGTGCCAGCACCACACCACGGGGGGGCACCGGGGAGCTGTTTTTT.

This clonotype came up a few times. This chain uses TRBV3-1 with TRBJ1-2; D may be TRBD1 (5 bases). CDR3 size: 15 residues. Trimming removed 0 bases at V and 4 bases at J, with 12 bases between. Germline lookup yields CDR1 LGHDT and CDR2 YNNKEL (reference sequence). The chain's CDR3 is CASSQDPGDPYGYTF. CDR3 nucleotides: TGTGCCAGCAGCCAAGATCCGGGGGACCCCTATGGCTACACCTTC.

This clonotype turned up a few times. The rearrangement links TRBV5-6 to TRBJ2-4, with 11 bases identical to TRBD2. The CDR3 contains 15 residues. V lost 3 bases, J lost 7 bases, and 6 bases stayed unmatched. Per germline, CDR1 SGHDT and CDR2 YYEEEE. The DNA of the CDR3 is TGTGCCAGCAGCTGGAAGACTAGCGGGAACAACATTCAGTACTTC. Translated, it gives CASSWKTSGNNIQYF.

This chain connects TRBV29-1 to TRBJ1-2; maybe TRBD1 (5 bases). Trimming pared 5 bases from V and 7 bases from J, leaving 20 bases between. The CDR3 has 14 amino acids. Germline CDR1 and CDR2: SQVTM and ANQGSEA. The CDR3 region is CSVQTGGGSGGYTF. For the CDR3, the DNA is TGCAGCGTTCAAACGGGGGGTGGTAGCGGTGGCTACACCTTC.

This clonotype was observed a few times. CDR3 sequence (DNA): TGTGCCATCAGTTTGGATCACTCTGGAAACACCATATATTTT. It codes for CAISLDHSGNTIYF. The V call is TRBV10-3, the J call TRBJ1-3, with D hard to call. The CDR3 runs 14 residues. The V gene's germline CDR1 is ENHRY and CDR2 SYGVKD. Trimming pared 5 bases from V and 0 bases from J, leaving 8 bases between.

This chain connects TRBV20-1 to TRBJ2-3; D is unresolved. Trimming stripped 0 bases from V and 5 bases from J, with 9 bases between. The CDR3 is 13 residues long. Germline loops: CDR1 DFQATT, CDR2 SNEGSKA (reference sequence). The chain's CDR3 is CSARDRPVDTQYF. CDR3 nucleotide sequence: TGCAGTGCTAGAGATAGGCCGGTAGATACGCAGTATTTT.

In DNA form, the CDR3 reads TGTGCCAGCAGCCAAGCTAGCGGGAAGAACACCGGGGAGCTGTTTTTT. Encoded protein: CASSQASGKNTGELFF. The V gene is TRBV4-2, the J gene TRBJ2-2, with TRBD2 matching 9 bases. CDR3 length equals 16 residues. Looked up from germline, CDR1 is LGHNA and CDR2 is YNFKEQ. The V segment lost 1 base and the J segment 1 base; nucleotides outside the gene matches: 1.

In its sample, this clonotype was seen a few times. This chain links TRBV24-1 with TRBJ2-3; 8 bases map to TRBD1. Unmatched junction bases numbered 4, after V lost 3 bases and J lost 0 bases. Germline CDR1 reads KGHDR; CDR2 reads SFDVKD. There are 16 residues in the CDR3. CDR3 sequence reads: CATSDRRTGSTDTQYF. DNA for the CDR3: TGTGCCACCAGTGATCGAAGGACAGGGAGCACAGATACGCAGTATTTT.

With regard to this clonotype: The junction differs from germline at one of its ends, possibly a read error. The chain uses TRBV28 and TRBJ1-5, with no clear D. CDR3 length: 12 residues. Germline CDR1 is MDHEN and CDR2 is SYDVKM. The CDR3 DNA sequence: TGTGCCAGCAGTCGAAGTGGTCAGCTCCAGCATTTT. It codes for CASSRSGQLQHF.

The rearrangement joins TRBV3-1 to TRBJ2-3; D gene unclear. The CDR3 totals 14 residues. Trimming left V 3 bases short and J 2 bases short, with 9 bases between. CDR1 LGHDT and CDR2 YNNKEL come from the germline V gene (reference sequence). Here the CDR3 DNA reads TGTGCCAGCAGCCAGCGCCTCTACACAGATACGCAGTATTTT. The encoded protein is CASSQRLYTDTQYF.

This clonotype was seen repeatedly, ten times or more. The CDR3 spells CASSLSRGNNEQYF. In nucleotides, the CDR3 is TGTGCCAGCAGCTTAAGCCGTGGGAACAACGAGCAGTACTTC. The chain combines TRBV7-2 with TRBJ2-7; D is ambiguous. There are 14 residues in the CDR3. Germline CDR1 SGHTA, CDR2 FQGNSA. V was pared by 2 bases and J by 5 bases, with 13 bases between. The complete variable domain, with remaining parts taken from reference TRBV7-2 and TRBJ2-7, reads GAGVSQSPSNKVTEKGKDVELRCDPISGHTALYWYRQSLGQGLEFLIYFQGNSAPDKSGLPSDRFSAERTGGSVSTLTIQRTQQEDSAVYLCASSLSRGNNEQYFGPGTRLTVT.

At least ten counts were recorded for this clonotype. The V and J genes are TRBV20-1 and TRBJ1-1; perhaps TRBD1 as D (5 bases). The germline V gene encodes CDR1 DFQATT and CDR2 SNEGSKA (reference sequence). Between the trimmed V and J ends, which lost 0 bases and 2 bases, there was a span of 10 bases. The CDR3 is made up of 14 amino acids. In nucleotides, the CDR3 is TGCAGTGCTAGAGATCACAGGCCAAACACTGAAGCTTTCTTT. Its protein product is CSARDHRPNTEAFF.

This clonotype came up many times. V is TRBV29-1 and J is TRBJ2-7; 10 bases are a match to TRBD2. After removal of 3 bases from V and 5 bases from J, the junction contained 4 bases not matched to a gene. This CDR3 is 13 amino acids long. Germline values: CDR1 SQVTM, CDR2 ANQGSEA. CDR3 bases: TGCAGCGTTGAGTCTAGCGGGAGCCACGAGCAGTACTTC. Encoded protein: CSVESSGSHEQYF.

Only a few counts were recorded for this clonotype. The chain couples TRBV13 to TRBJ2-1, with 11 positions matching TRBD2. CDR3 length equals 14 residues. Germline values: CDR1 PRHDT, CDR2 FYEKMQ (reference sequence). V dropped 5 bases and J dropped 10; count of bases not matched to a gene: 7. The CDR3 protein is CASSPGTSGWEQFF. The DNA of the CDR3 is TGTGCCAGCAGCCCGGGGACTAGCGGTTGGGAGCAGTTCTTC.

The rearrangement joins TRBV7-9 to TRBJ2-7, with TRBD2 matching over 8 bases. Germline-derived CDR1 and CDR2 are SEHNR and FQNEAQ (reference sequence). The CDR3 has 14 amino acids. V lost 3 bases to trimming and J lost 6 bases; unmatched junction nucleotides: 7. The DNA of the CDR3 is TGTGCCAGCAGCTTCTCCACTAGCGGTGGCGAGCAGTACTTC. Protein: CASSFSTSGGEQYF.

This clonotype was counted many times. The chain carries TRBV4-3 and TRBJ2-7; tentatively, D is TRBD2 (6 bases). The germline V and J ends were trimmed by 0 bases and 4 bases, with 13 bases remaining between them. CDR3 length: 15 residues. The V gene's germline CDR1 is LGHNA and CDR2 YSLEER. CDR3 DNA sequence: TGCGCCAGCAGCCAAGATGCCGGGAGCGGATACGAGCAGTACTTC. It specifies CASSQDAGSGYEQYF.

This clonotype was seen a handful of times. This chain uses TRBV3-1 with TRBJ2-3; D call uncertain. There are 15 residues in the CDR3. Germline CDR1 and CDR2: LGHDT and YNNKEL (reference sequence). The germline V and J ends were trimmed by 0 bases and 8 bases, with 15 bases remaining between them. The CDR3, as DNA: TGTGCCAGCAGCCAAGATGGTCGCGCCCCTCGTACGCAGTATTTT. Residues: CASSQDGRAPRTQYF.

This clonotype was recorded many times. The chain links TRBV7-2 to TRBJ2-7; D uncertain. Germline-derived CDR1 and CDR2 are SGHTA and FQGNSA. The CDR3 runs to 12 residues. V lost 1 base, J lost 6 bases, and 7 bases lay in between. Here the CDR3 reads CASSLEVGEQYF. Here the CDR3 DNA reads TGTGCCAGCAGCTTAGAAGTCGGCGAGCAGTACTTC.